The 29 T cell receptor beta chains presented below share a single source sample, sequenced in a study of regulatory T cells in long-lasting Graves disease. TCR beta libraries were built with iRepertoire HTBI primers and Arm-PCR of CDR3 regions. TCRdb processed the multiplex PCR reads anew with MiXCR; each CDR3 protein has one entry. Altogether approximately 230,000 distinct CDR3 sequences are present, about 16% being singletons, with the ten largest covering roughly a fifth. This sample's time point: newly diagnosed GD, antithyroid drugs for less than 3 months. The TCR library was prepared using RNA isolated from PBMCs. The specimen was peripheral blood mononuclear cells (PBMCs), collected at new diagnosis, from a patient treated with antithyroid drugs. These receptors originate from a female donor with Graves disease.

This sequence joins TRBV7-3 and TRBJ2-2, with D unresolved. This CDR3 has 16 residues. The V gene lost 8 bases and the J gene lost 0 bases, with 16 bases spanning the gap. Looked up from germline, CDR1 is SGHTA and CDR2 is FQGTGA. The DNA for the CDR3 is TGTGCCAGCTCGGAGCTTTCCAAACCGAACACCGGGGAGCTGTTTTTT. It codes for CASSELSKPNTGELFF.

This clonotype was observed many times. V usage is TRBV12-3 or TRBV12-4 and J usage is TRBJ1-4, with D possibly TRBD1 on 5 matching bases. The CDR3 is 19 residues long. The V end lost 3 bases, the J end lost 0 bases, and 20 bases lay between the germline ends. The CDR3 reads CASSLGVRASRATNEKLFF. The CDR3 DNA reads TGTGCCAGCAGTTTGGGTGTCAGGGCTTCGAGAGCAACTAATGAAAAACTGTTTTTT.

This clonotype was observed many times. CDR3 residues: CASSYPGTLSSYGYTF. The CDR3 DNA sequence: TGTGCCAGCAGTTACCCCGGGACACTCTCCTCCTATGGCTACACCTTC. The chain employs TRBV12-3 or TRBV12-4 and TRBJ1-2; D possibly corresponds to TRBD1 (6 bases). Trimming removed 4 bases from V and 4 bases from J, with 19 bases in between. This CDR3 spans 16 amino acids.

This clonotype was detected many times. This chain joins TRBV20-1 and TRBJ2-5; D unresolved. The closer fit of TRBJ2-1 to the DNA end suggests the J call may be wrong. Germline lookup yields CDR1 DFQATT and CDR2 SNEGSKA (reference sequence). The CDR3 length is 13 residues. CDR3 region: CSAREGGGFEQFF. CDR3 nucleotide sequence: TGCAGTGCTAGAGAGGGCGGCGGATTTGAGCAGTTCTTC.

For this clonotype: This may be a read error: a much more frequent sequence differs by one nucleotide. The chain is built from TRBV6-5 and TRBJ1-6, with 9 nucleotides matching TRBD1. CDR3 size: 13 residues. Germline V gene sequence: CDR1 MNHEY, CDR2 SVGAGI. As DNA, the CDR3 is TGTGCCAGCAGTTCCGAAAACAGGGGGCCCCTCGACTTT. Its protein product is CASSSENRGPLDF.

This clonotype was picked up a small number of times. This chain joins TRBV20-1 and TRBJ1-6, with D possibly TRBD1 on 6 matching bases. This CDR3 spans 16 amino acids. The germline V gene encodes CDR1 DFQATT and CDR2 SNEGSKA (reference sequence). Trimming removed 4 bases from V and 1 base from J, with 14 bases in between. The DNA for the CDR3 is TGCAGTGCTACCAGAAGGGGGGCTTCCTATAATTCACCCCTCCACTTT. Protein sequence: CSATRRGASYNSPLHF.

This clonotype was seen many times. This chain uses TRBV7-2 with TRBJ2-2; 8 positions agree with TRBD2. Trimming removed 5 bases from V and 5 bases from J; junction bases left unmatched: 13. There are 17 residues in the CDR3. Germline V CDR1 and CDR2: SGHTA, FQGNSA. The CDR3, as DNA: TGTGCCAGCAGCGTCACGGAAAGCGGGAGAAGGACCGGGGAGCTGTTTTTT. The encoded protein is CASSVTESGRRTGELFF.

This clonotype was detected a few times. The CDR3 sequence: CASSVTSLQTQYF. The CDR3 DNA sequence: TGTGCCAGCAGCGTGACTAGCTTACAGACCCAGTACTTC. V and J are TRBV9 and TRBJ2-5; 7 nucleotides match TRBD2. V gave up 2 bases and J gave up 6 bases; unmatched junction bases: 4. This CDR3 spans 13 amino acids. CDR1 and CDR2 (germline): SGDLS, YYNGEE.

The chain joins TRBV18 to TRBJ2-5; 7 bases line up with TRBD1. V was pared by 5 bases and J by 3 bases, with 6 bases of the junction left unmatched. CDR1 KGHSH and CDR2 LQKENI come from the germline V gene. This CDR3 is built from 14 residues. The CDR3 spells CASSNRGQKETQYF. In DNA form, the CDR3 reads TGTGCCAGCTCAAACCGGGGACAGAAAGAGACCCAGTACTTC.

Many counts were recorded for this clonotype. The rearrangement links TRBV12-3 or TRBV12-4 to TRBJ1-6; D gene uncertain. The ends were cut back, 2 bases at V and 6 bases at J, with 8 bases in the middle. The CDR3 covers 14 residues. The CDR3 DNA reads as TGTGCCAGCAGTTTATCCAGGACTAATTCACCCCTCCACTTT. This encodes CASSLSRTNSPLHF.

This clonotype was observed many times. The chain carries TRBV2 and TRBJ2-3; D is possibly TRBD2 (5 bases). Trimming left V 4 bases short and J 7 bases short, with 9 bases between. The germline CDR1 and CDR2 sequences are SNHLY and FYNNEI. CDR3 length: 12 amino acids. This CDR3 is CASSASWYTQYF. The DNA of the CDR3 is TGTGCCAGCAGTGCTAGCTGGTATACGCAGTATTTT.

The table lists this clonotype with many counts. The CDR3 region has the DNA TGTGCCAGCAGCCAAGGAAGGGCTAGCGGGAGTGTTTATTTCACAGATACGCAGTATTTT. It codes for CASSQGRASGSVYFTDTQYF. This chain uses TRBV3-1 with TRBJ2-3; 10 bases agree with TRBD2. With V trimmed by 1 base and J by 2 bases, 15 bases remained unmatched. The germline V gene encodes CDR1 LGHDT and CDR2 YNNKEL (reference sequence). The CDR3 is 20 amino acids.

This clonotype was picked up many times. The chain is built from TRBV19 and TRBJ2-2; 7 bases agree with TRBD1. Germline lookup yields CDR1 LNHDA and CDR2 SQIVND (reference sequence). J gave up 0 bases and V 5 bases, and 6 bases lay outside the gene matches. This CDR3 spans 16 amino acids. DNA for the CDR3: TGTGCCAGTAGTCCCGACAGGGACCCGAACACCGGGGAGCTGTTTTTT. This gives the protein CASSPDRDPNTGELFF.

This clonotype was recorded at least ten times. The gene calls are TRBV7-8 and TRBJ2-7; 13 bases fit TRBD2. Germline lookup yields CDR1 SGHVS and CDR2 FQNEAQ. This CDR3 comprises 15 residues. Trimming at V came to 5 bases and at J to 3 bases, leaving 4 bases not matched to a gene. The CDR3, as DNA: TGTGCCAGCAGCCACGGACTAGCGGGAGTCTACGAGCAGTACTTC. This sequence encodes CASSHGLAGVYEQYF.

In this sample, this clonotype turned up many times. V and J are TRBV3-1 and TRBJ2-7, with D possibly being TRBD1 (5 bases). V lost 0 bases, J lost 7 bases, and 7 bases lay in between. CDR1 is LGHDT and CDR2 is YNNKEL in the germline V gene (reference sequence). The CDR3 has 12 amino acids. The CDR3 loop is CASSQDKGEQYF. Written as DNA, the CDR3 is TGTGCCAGCAGCCAAGATAAGGGGGAGCAGTACTTC.

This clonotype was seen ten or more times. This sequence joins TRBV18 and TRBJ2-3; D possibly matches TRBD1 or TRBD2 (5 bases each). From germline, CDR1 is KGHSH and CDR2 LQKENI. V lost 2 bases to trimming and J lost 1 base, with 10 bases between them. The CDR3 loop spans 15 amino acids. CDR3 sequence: CASSPGGAGTDTQYF. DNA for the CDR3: TGTGCCAGCTCACCAGGGGGAGCGGGCACAGATACGCAGTATTTT.

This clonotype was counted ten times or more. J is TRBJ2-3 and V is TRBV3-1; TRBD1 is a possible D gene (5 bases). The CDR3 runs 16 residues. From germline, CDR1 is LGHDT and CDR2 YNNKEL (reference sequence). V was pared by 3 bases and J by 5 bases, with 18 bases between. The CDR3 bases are TGTGCCAGCAGCCATGCTGGTGGGGCCGATGGAGATACGCAGTATTTT. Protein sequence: CASSHAGGADGDTQYF.

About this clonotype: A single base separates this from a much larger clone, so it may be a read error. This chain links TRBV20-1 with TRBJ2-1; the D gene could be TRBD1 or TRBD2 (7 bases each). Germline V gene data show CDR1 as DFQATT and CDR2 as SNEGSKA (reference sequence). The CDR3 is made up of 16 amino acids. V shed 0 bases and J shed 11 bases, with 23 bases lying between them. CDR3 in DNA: TGCAGTGCTAGAGATACGTCCGAAGCAGGGGGGGATAAGCAGTTCTTC. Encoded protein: CSARDTSEAGGDKQFF.

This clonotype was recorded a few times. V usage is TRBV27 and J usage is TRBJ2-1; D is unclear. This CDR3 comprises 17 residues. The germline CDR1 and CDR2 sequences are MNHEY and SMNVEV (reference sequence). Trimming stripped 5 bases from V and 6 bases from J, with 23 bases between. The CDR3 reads CASSPPPIRPSRNEQFF. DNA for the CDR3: TGTGCCAGCAGTCCCCCTCCGATTAGGCCCTCTCGCAATGAGCAGTTCTTC.

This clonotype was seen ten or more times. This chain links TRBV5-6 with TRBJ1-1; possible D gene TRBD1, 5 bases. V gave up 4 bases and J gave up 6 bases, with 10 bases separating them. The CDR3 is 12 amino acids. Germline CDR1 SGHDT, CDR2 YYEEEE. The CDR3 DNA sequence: TGTGCCAGCAGCCCGGGGGTTGCTGAAGCTTTCTTT. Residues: CASSPGVAEAFF.

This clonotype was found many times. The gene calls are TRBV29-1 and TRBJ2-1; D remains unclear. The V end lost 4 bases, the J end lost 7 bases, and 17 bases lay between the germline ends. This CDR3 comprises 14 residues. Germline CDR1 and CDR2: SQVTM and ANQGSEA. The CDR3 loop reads CSVVGRALRNEQFF. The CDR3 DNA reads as TGCAGCGTTGTTGGGCGAGCTCTACGGAATGAGCAGTTCTTC.

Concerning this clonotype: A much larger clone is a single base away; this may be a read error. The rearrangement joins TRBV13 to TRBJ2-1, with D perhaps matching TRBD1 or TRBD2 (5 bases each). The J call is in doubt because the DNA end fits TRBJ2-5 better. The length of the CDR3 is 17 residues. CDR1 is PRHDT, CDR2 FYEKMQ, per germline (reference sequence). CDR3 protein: CASSLRIRQRVRETQYF. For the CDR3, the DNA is TGTGCCAGCAGCTTAAGGATTAGACAGAGGGTTCGAGAGACCCAGTACTTC.

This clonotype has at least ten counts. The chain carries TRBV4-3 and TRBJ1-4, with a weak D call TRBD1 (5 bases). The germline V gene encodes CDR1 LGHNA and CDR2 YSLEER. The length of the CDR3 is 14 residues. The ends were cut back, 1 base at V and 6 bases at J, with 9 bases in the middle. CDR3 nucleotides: TGCGCCAGCAGCCAAGCCAGGGCCTATGAAAAACTGTTTTTT. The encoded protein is CASSQARAYEKLFF.

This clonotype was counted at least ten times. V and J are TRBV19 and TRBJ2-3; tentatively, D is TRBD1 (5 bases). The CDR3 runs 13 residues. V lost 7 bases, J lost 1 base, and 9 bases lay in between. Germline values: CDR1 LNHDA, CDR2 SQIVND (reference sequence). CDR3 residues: CASKGLGTDTQYF. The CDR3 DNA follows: TGTGCCAGTAAGGGGCTCGGCACAGATACGCAGTATTTT.

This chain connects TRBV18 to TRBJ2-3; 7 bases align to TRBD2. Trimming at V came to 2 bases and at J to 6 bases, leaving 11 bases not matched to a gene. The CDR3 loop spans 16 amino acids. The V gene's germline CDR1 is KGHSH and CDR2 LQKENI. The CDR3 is CASSPAGAGNWDTQYF. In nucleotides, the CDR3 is TGTGCCAGCTCACCAGCGGGAGCGGGCAATTGGGATACGCAGTATTTT.

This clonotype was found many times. The CDR3 region has the DNA TGCAGTGCTCGGATGGCAGGGGTAGCTTTCTTT. This translates into CSARMAGVAFF. The chain combines TRBV20-1 with TRBJ1-1, with a weak D call TRBD1 (6 bases). Trimming took off 5 bases at V and 10 bases at J, with 14 bases between the two ends. CDR1 DFQATT and CDR2 SNEGSKA come from the germline V gene (reference sequence). The CDR3 is 11 amino acids.

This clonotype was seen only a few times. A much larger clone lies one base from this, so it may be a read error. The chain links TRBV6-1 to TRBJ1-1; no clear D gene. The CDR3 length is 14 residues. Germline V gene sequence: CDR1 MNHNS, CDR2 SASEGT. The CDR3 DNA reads TGTGCCAGCACCTCGGGAGAAGGGTCCACTGGAGCTTTCTTT. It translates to CASTSGEGSTGAFF.

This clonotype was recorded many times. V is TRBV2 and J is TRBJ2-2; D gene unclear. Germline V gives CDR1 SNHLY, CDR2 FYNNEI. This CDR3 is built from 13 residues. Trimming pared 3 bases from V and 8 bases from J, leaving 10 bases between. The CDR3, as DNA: TGTGCCAGCAGTGACATCCTAGGGGGGGAGCTGTTTTTT. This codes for CASSDILGGELFF.

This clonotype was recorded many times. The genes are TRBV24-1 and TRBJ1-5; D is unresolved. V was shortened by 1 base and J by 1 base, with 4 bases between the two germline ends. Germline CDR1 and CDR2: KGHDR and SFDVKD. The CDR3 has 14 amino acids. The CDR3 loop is CATSDFFSNQPQHF. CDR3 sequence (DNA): TGTGCCACCAGTGATTTCTTCAGCAATCAGCCCCAGCATTTT.